This T cell receptor beta chain stems from a study of OX40 agonist ivuxolimab in advanced cancers. Overall study findings and caveats: Certain nonresponding patients likewise had low normalized T-cell clonal expansion. The investigators did not determine what antigen specificity the expanded peripheral T cells had. CD8+ T cells averaged more expanded clones than CD4+. Blood T cells, both CD4+ and CD8+, expanded clonally by week 6 at 0.1 to 3.0 mg/kg.

TCRdb's table, derived via immunoSEQ multiplex PCR, lists solely in-frame clones and lacks some. This sample has 50,000 to 70,000 clones, with 88% found just once. This CDR3 comprises 15 residues. Germline V gives CDR1 MNHNS, CDR2 SASEGT. V shed 3 bases, J shed 2 bases, and the junction held 7 bases outside the gene matches. This clone was recorded once. What it binds is unknown. The chain has TRBV6-1 and TRBJ2-7, with 7 nucleotides matching TRBD1. The source material was CD4+ or CD8+ T cells sorted from blood, sampled in a trial of the OX40 agonist ivuxolimab. The TCR originated in an adult with an advanced solid tumor such as melanoma, head and neck, liver or kidney cancer. Here the CDR3 reads CASSDERQGTYEQYF. Written as DNA, the CDR3 is TGTGCCAGCAGTGATGAAAGACAGGGCACCTACGAGCAGTACTTC.